The following is a TCR beta chain sequence with its context. Data came from immunoSEQ multiplex PCR; TCRdb stores just in-frame clones and leaves some out. The sample lists about 500,000 clones; 75% to 80% were seen once. The data originate from a study of shared T cell receptors in the human thymus. Deletions cut 1 base from V and 2 bases from J, with 7 bases between. Germline CDR1 MGHDK, CDR2 SYGVNS. CDR3 size: 14 residues. The same sample was also studied in work on human thymus T cells. That source reports: Thymic and blood repertoires showed apparently biased V and J gene usage. Related work found strong thymic repertoire overlap between unrelated individuals.

The chain uses TRBV25-1 and TRBJ2-3; D gene ambiguous. The sequencing input was thymocytes. This receptor was obtained from a boy under two years old with a congenital heart defect. The CDR3 spells CASSEWPNTDTQYF. The CDR3 DNA reads TGTGCCAGCAGTGAATGGCCCAACACAGATACGCAGTATTTT. Variable domain in full (rest from reference TRBV25-1 and TRBJ2-3): EADIYQTPRYLVIGTGKKITLECSQTMGHDKMYWYQQDPGMELHLIHYSYGVNSTEKGDLSSESTVSRIRTEHFPLTLESARPSHTSQYLCASSEWPNTDTQYFGPGTRLTVL.